This TCR beta chain was sequenced for a study of blood T cell repertoires in COVID-19. For the study at large: Acute-phase and convalescent COVID-19 samples originated in the United States, Italy and Spain.

Authors' processing steps: Reference gene primer amplification in the assay estimated nucleated cell counts. The protocol was immunoSEQ multiplex PCR, while the TCRdb copy is restricted to in-frame clones and leaves out a portion. That table is the source of V, J and clone size, and D and trimming were worked out from the DNA. The repertoire holds roughly 110,000 clones, with around four fifths as singletons. The sequenced sample consisted of peripheral blood. This receptor was taken from a woman between 65 and 79 years old with acute or convalescent COVID-19.

CDR3 region: CASRHGRGTNEQYF. CDR3 DNA: TGTGCCAGCAGACACGGGCGGGGGACGAACGAGCAGTACTTC. The rearrangement uses TRBV7-9 and TRBJ2-7, with 7 positions matching TRBD2. This CDR3 comprises 14 residues. J was trimmed by 5 bases and V by 6 bases; bases with no gene match: 10. Germline V gene data show CDR1 as SEHNR and CDR2 as FQNEAQ (reference sequence). The whole variable domain, remainder taken from reference TRBV7-9 and TRBJ2-7, is DTGVSQNPRHKITKRGQNVTFRCDPISEHNRLYWYRQTLGQGPEFLTYFQNEAQLEKSRLLSDRFSAERPKGSFSTLEIQRTEQGDSAMYLCASRHGRGTNEQYFGPGTRLTVT.